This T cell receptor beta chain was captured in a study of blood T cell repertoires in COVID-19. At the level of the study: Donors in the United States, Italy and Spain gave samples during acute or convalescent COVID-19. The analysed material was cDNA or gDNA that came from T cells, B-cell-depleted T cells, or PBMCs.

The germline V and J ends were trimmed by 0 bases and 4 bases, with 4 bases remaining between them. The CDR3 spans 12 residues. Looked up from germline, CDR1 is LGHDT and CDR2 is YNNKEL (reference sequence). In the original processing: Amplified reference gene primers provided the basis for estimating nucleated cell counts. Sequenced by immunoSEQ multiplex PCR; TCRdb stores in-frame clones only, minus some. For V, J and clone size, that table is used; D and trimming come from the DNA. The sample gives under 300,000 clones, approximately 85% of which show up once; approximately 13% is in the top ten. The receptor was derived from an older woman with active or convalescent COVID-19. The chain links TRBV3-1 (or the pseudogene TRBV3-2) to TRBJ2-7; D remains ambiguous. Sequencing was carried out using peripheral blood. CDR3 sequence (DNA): TGTGCCAGCAGCCAAGATCGGTACGAGCAGTACTTC. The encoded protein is CASSQDRYEQYF.